This record concerns one TCR beta chain sequence. Repertoires were generated with immunoSEQ multiplex PCR, while TCRdb's copy carries only in-frame clones and drops some. Of around 30,000 clones detected, roughly 84% appear once; the ten largest clones hold around 25%. The data were obtained in a study of blood T cell repertoires in COVID-19. The ends lost 4 bases at V and 4 bases at J; junction bases unmatched: 4. CDR1 SGHTS and CDR2 YDEGEE come from the germline V gene. The CDR3 consists of 14 residues. The sample comprised peripheral blood. This chain connects TRBV5-8 to TRBJ1-4; 7 bases match TRBD1. The receptor's source is a human donor in a cohort sampled during active COVID-19. Here the CDR3 DNA reads TGTGCCAGCAGCCGCAGACAGGGTAATGAAAAACTGTTTTTT. Its translation: CASSRRQGNEKLFF.